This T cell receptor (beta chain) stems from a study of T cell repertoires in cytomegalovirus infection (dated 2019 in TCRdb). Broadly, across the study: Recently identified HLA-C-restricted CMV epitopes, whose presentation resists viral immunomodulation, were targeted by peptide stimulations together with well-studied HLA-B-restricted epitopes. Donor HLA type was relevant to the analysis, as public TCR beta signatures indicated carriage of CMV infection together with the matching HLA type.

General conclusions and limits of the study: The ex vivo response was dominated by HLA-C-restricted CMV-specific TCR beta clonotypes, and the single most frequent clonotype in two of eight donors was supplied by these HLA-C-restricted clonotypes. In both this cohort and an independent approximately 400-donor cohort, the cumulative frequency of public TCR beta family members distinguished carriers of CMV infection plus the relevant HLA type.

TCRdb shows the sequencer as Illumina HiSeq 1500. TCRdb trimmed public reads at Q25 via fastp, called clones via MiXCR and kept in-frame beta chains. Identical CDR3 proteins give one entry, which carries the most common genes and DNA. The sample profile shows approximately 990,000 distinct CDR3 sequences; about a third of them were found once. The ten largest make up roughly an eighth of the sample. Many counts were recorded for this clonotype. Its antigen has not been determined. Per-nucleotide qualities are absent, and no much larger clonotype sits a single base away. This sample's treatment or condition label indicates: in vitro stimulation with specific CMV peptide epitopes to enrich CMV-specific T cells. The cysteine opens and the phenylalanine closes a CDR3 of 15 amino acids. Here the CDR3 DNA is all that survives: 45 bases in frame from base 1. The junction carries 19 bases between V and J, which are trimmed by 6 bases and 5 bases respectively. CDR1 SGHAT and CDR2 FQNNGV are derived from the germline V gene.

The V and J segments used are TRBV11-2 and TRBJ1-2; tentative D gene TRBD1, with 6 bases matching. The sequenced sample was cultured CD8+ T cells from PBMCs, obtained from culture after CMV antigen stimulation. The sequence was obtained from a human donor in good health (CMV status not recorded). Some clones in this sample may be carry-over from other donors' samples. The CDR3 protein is CASRPSSGERYGYTF. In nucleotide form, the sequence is TGTGCCAGCAGACCATCTTCAGGGGAACGTTATGGCTACACCTTC.